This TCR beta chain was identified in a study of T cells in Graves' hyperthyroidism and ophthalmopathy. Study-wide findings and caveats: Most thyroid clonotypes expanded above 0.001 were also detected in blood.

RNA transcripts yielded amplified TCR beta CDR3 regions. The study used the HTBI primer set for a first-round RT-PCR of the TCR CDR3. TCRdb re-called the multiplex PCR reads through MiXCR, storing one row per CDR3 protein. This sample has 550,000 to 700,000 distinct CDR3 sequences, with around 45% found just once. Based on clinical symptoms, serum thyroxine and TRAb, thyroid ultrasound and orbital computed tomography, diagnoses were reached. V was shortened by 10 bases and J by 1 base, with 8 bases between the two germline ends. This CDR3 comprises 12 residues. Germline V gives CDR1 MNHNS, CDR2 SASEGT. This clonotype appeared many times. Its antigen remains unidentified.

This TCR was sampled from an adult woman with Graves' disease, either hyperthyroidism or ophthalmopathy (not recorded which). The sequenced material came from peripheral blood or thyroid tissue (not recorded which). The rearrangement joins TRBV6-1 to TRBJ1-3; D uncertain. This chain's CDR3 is CATGISGNTIYF. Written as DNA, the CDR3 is TGTGCCACCGGTATATCTGGAAACACCATATATTTT.